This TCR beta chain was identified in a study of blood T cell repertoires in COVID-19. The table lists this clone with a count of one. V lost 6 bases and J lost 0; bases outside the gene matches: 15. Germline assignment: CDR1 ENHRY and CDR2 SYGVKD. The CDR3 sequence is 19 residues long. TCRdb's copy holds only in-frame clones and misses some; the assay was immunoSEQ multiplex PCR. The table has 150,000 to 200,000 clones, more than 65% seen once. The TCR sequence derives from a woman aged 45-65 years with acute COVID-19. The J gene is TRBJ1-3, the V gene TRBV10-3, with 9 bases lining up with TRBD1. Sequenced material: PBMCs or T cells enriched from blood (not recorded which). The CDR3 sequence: CAISPGQGFSNGSGNTIYF. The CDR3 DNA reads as TGTGCCATCAGCCCGGGACAGGGTTTCTCCAATGGCTCTGGAAACACCATATATTTT.